The 13 T cell receptor beta chains below were found in one sample sequenced in a study of control samples from healthy donors and cancer patients. Libraries were prepared by immunoSEQ multiplex PCR; TCRdb keeps only in-frame clonotypes and omits some of them. The repertoire holds 100,000 to 150,000 clones, with 87% as singletons. The sample consisted of blood. These receptors came from a man in his sixties in good health.

This clone occurred a few times. V is TRBV6-6 and J is TRBJ2-7; 9 bases match TRBD1. The CDR3 consists of 15 residues. V lost 0 bases, J lost 6 bases, and 6 bases stayed unmatched. The germline CDR1 and CDR2 sequences are MNHNY and SVGAGI (reference sequence). CDR3 protein: CASSYSLGTGTEQYF. DNA of the CDR3: TGTGCCAGCAGTTACTCGTTGGGGACAGGGACCGAGCAGTACTTC.

The rearrangement links TRBV9 to TRBJ2-2; 8 bases are shared with TRBD1. The V and J ends lost 4 bases and 4 bases, in that order; junction bases with no gene match: 3. CDR1 is SGDLS and CDR2 is YYNGEE in the germline V gene. The CDR3 has 14 amino acids. The DNA for the CDR3 is TGTGCCAGCAGCTTCACAGGGGGCACCGGGGAGCTGTTTTTT. Amino acids: CASSFTGGTGELFF.

The chain couples TRBV4-3 to TRBJ1-1; D possibly corresponds to TRBD1 (6 bases). Trimming left V 0 bases short and J 5 bases short, with 13 bases between. CDR3 length: 15 amino acids. CDR1 is LGHNA and CDR2 is YSLEER in the germline V gene. Written as DNA, the CDR3 is TGCGCCAGCAGCCAAGACGCAGGGGTTGTGACTGAAGCTTTCTTT. This gives the protein CASSQDAGVVTEAFF.

This rearrangement joins TRBV5-6 to TRBJ1-3; D remains unclear. The CDR3 is 13 residues long. Trimming removed 2 bases at V and 3 bases at J, with 6 bases between. The germline CDR1 and CDR2 sequences are SGHDT and YYEEEE. CDR3 sequence (DNA): TGTGCCAGCAGCTTTCAAGGTGGAAACACCATATATTTT. Residues: CASSFQGGNTIYF.

The CDR3 nucleotides read TGTGCCAGTAGGATCGGGAGGGGGAGAGGTTGGAGCAATCAGCCCCAGCATTTT. Its protein is CASRIGRGRGWSNQPQHF. The V call is TRBV19, the J call TRBJ1-5; TRBD1 might be the D (6 bases). The V end lost 6 bases, the J end lost 1 base, and 22 bases lay between the germline ends. There are 18 residues in the CDR3. Germline CDR1 and CDR2: LNHDA and SQIVND (reference sequence). The variable domain in full, completed from reference TRBV19 and TRBJ1-5, reads DGGITQSPKYLFRKEGQNVTLSCEQNLNHDAMYWYRQDPGQGLRLIYYSQIVNDFQKGDIAEGYSVSREKKESFPLTVTSAQKNPTAFYLCASRIGRGRGWSNQPQHFGDGTRLSIL.

The rearrangement links TRBV18 to TRBJ1-6; 8 bases agree with TRBD1. The length of the CDR3 is 14 residues. Germline CDR1 and CDR2: KGHSH and LQKENI. V was pared by 3 bases and J by 8 bases, with 3 bases of the junction left unmatched. The CDR3 sequence: CASSPGQDHSPLHF. CDR3 in DNA: TGTGCCAGCTCACCGGGACAGGACCATTCACCCCTCCACTTT.

The J gene is TRBJ2-7, the V gene TRBV18; TRBD1 aligns across 8 bases. Germline values: CDR1 KGHSH, CDR2 LQKENI. The V segment lost 2 bases and the J segment 6 bases; nucleotides outside the gene matches: 6. This CDR3 spans 14 amino acids. The CDR3 nucleotides are TGTGCCAGCTCACCATTGTCGACAGGGGTCGAGCAGTACTTC. This codes for CASSPLSTGVEQYF.

The rearrangement links TRBV2 to TRBJ2-4; D gene ambiguous. Deletions cut 1 base from V and 3 bases from J, with 7 bases between. Germline loops: CDR1 SNHLY, CDR2 FYNNEI. This CDR3 spans 14 amino acids. CDR3 nucleotide sequence: TGTGCCAGCAGTGAAGGGTTTCTCAAAAACATTCAGTACTTC. Translation: CASSEGFLKNIQYF.

The chain has TRBV5-1 and TRBJ1-4; D is uncertain. Germline V CDR1 and CDR2: SGHRS, YFSETQ. This CDR3 is built from 15 residues. Deletions cut 4 bases from V and 4 bases from J, with 14 bases between. The CDR3 coding sequence is TGCGCCAGCAGCCGCTCGGCAGGCCTTAATGAAAAACTGTTTTTT. Protein: CASSRSAGLNEKLFF.

This clone has only one observation. The rearrangement uses TRBV19 and TRBJ1-5; the match to TRBD1 covers 11 bases. Per the germline V gene, CDR1 is LNHDA and CDR2 is SQIVND (reference sequence). The junction had 5 bases not matched to a gene; V was cut back by 7 bases and J by 0 bases. This CDR3 has 16 amino acids. The CDR3 sequence: CASTGTGGNSNQPQHF. The CDR3 DNA sequence: TGTGCCAGTACCGGGACAGGGGGGAATAGCAATCAGCCCCAGCATTTT.

The chain uses TRBV5-1 and TRBJ2-3, with D unclear. Germline CDR1 SGHRS, CDR2 YFSETQ. The ends were cut back, 0 bases at V and 3 bases at J, with 8 bases in the middle. CDR3 length equals 14 residues. The CDR3 DNA reads as TGCGCCAGCAGCTTGGACATTAATACAGATACGCAGTATTTT. It yields the protein CASSLDINTDTQYF.

This sequence joins TRBV19 and TRBJ1-1; 7 bases are shared with TRBD1. V dropped 8 bases and J dropped 2; count of bases not matched to a gene: 11. CDR1 is LNHDA and CDR2 is SQIVND in the germline V gene (reference sequence). The CDR3 consists of 15 residues. CDR3 nucleotides: TGTGCCAGTTCGACAGGGCAGACCGTAAACACTGAAGCTTTCTTT. Translation: CASSTGQTVNTEAFF. The variable domain in full, with the rest retrieved from reference TRBV19 and TRBJ1-1, is DGGITQSPKYLFRKEGQNVTLSCEQNLNHDAMYWYRQDPGQGLRLIYYSQIVNDFQKGDIAEGYSVSREKKESFPLTVTSAQKNPTAFYLCASSTGQTVNTEAFFGQGTRLTVV.

V gene TRBV6-6 combines with J gene TRBJ1-5; 7 bases are shared with TRBD1. Germline CDR1 and CDR2: MNHNY and SVGAGI (reference sequence). J was trimmed by 3 bases and V by 6 bases; bases with no gene match: 8. The CDR3 runs 15 residues. The CDR3 nucleotides read TGTGCCAGCAGGGCCCTCGGGACAGACAATCAGCCCCAGCATTTT. Protein product: CASRALGTDNQPQHF.